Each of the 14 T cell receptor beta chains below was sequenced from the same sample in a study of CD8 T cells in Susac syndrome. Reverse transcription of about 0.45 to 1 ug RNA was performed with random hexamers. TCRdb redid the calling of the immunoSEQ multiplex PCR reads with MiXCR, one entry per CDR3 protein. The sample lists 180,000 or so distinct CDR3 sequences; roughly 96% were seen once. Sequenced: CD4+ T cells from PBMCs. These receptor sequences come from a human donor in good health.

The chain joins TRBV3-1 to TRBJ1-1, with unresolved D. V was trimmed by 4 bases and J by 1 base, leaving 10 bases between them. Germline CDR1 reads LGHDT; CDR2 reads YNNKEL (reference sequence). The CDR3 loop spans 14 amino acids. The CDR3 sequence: CASSPAQRNTEAFF. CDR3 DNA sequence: TGTGCCAGCAGCCCTGCGCAGAGGAACACTGAAGCTTTCTTT.

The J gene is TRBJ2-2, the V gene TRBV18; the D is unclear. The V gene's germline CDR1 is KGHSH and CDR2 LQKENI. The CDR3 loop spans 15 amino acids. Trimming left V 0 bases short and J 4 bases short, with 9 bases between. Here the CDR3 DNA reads TGTGCCAGCTCACCACCGGGGTACAGCACCGGGGAGCTGTTTTTT. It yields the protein CASSPPGYSTGELFF.

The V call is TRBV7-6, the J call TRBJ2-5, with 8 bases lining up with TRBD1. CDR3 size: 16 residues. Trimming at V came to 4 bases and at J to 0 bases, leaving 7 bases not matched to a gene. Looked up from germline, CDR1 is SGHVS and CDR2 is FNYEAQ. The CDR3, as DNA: TGTGCCAGCAGCTATTATGGACAGGGACACCAAGAGACCCAGTACTTC. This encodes CASSYYGQGHQETQYF.

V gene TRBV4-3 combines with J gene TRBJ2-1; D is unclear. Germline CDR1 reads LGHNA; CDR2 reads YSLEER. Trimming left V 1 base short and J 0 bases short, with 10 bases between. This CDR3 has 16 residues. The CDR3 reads CASSQVAEFSYNEQFF. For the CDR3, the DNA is TGCGCCAGCAGCCAAGTTGCGGAATTCTCCTACAATGAGCAGTTCTTC.

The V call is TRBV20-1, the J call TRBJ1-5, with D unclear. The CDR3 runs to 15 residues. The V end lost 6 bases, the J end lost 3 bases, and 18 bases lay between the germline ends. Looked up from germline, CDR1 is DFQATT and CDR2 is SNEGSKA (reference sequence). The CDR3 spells CSATGSSGINQPQHF. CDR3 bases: TGCAGTGCCACGGGGAGTTCAGGCATCAATCAGCCCCAGCATTTT.

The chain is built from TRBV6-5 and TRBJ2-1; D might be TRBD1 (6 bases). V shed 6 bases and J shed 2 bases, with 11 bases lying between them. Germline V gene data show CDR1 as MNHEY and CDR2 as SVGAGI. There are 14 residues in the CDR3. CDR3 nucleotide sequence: TGTGCCAGCAGACCGGGACAAACCTACAATGAGCAGTTCTTC. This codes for CASRPGQTYNEQFF.

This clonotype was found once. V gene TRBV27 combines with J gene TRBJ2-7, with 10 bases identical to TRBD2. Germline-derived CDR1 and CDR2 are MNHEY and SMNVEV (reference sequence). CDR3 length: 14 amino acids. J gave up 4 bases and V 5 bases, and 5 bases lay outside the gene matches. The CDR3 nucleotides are TGTGCCAGCAGTCCCGGGACTAGCGCTTACGAGCAGTACGTC. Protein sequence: CASSPGTSAYEQYV.

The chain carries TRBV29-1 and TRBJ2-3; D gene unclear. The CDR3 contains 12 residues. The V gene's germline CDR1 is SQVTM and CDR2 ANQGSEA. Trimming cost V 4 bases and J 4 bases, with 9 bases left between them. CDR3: CSVGAGADTQYF. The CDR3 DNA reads TGCAGCGTTGGGGCTGGGGCAGATACGCAGTATTTT.

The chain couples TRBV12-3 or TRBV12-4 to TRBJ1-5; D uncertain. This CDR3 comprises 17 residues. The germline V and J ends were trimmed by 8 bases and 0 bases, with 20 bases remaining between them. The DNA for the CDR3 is TGTGCCAGCTCCATGACCGGGCAGACAAATAGCAATCAGCCCCAGCATTTT. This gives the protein CASSMTGQTNSNQPQHF.

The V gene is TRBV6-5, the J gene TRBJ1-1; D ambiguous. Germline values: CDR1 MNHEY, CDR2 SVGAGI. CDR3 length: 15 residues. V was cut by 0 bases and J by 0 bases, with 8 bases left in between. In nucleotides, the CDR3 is TGTGCCAGCAGTTACTCAACCAGAGTGAACACTGAAGCTTTCTTT. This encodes CASSYSTRVNTEAFF.

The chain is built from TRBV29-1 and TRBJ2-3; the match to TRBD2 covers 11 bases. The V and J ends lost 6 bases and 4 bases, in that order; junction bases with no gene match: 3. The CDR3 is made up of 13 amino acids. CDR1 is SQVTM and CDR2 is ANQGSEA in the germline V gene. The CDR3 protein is CSVGTSGSDTQYF. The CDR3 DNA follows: TGCAGCGTCGGGACTAGCGGATCAGATACGCAGTATTTT.

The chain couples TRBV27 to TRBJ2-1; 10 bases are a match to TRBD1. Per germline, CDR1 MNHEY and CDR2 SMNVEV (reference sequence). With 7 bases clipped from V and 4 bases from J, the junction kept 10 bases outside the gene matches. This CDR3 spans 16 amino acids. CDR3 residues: CASTETAGQGYNEQFF. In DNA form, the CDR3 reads TGTGCCAGCACAGAGACCGCGGGACAGGGGTACAATGAGCAGTTCTTC.

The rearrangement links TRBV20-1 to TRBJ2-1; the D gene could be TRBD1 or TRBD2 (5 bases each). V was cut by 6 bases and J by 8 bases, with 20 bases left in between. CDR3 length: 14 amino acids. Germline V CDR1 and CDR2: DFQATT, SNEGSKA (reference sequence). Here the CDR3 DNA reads TGCAGTGCCAACTCCGGGGCGGGTTCCTATGAGCAGTTCTTC. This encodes CSANSGAGSYEQFF.

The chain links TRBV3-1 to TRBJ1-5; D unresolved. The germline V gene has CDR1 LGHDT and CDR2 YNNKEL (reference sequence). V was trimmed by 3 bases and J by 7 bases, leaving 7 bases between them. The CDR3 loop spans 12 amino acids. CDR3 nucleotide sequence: TGTGCCAGCAGCCAGTGGGGACAGCCCCAGCATTTT. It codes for CASSQWGQPQHF.